A selection of T cell receptor beta chains follows, all from one sample in a study of blood T cells in healthy people across ages. Each CDR3 protein is one row after TCRdb ran MiXCR on the 5' RACE reads. The sample carries 650,000 to 1,000,000 distinct CDR3 sequences, more than 35% recorded once. What was sequenced was blood. The receptors here all came from an older man in good health. Both conserved end residues are part of each CDR3. D genes are given only for firm matches. Expanded clones get a size class; other rows say once, few or many, or leave the size out.

size	V	D	J	CDR3	DNA
NA	TRBV12-3/TRBV12-4	NA	TRBJ1-4	CASTKFATNEKLFF	TGTGCCAGCACCAAATTTGCAACTAATGAAAAACTGTTTTTT
NA	TRBV27	TRBD1	TRBJ1-2	CASSAGDRLYGYTF	TGTGCCAGCAGTGCTGGGGACAGACTTTATGGCTACACCTTC
NA	TRBV25-1	NA	TRBJ2-1	CASSPARLSYNEQFF	TGTGCCAGCAGCCCAGCACGGCTCTCCTACAATGAGCAGTTCTTC
NA	TRBV2	TRBD1	TRBJ2-2	CASSTLRQGGLTGELFF	TGTGCCAGCAGTACCTTACGACAGGGCGGGTTAACCGGGGAGCTGTTTTTT
once	TRBV11-2	NA	TRBJ2-1	CASSLDRLARNEQFF	TGTGCCAGCAGCTTAGATAGGCTAGCTCGCAATGAGCAGTTCTTC
NA	TRBV10-3	NA	TRBJ1-5	CAISGQNQPQHF	TGTGCCATCAGCGGACAGAATCAGCCCCAGCATTTT
NA	TRBV6-2/TRBV6-3	NA	TRBJ2-7	CASSYGGARYEQYF	TGTGCCAGCAGTTACGGGGGGGCGCGATACGAGCAGTACTTC
NA	TRBV6-5	NA	TRBJ2-7	CASSGRVAYEQYF	TGTGCCAGCAGTGGCCGGGTAGCATACGAGCAGTACTTC
NA	TRBV12-3/TRBV12-4	TRBD1	TRBJ1-2	CASRTGTANYGYTF	TGTGCCAGCAGGACCGGGACAGCTAACTATGGCTACACCTTC
NA	TRBV27	NA	TRBJ2-2	CASSLEAGTGELFF	TGCGCCAGCAGTTTAGAAGCGGGCACCGGGGAGCTGTTTTTT
NA	TRBV24-1	NA	TRBJ2-4	CATSDDTYKQYF	TGTGCCACCAGCGACGATACGTACAAGCAGTACTTC
NA	TRBV10-3	NA	TRBJ2-7	CAISESGRSYEQYF	TGTGCCATCAGTGAGTCGGGCCGTTCCTACGAGCAGTACTTC
many	TRBV7-2	TRBD2	TRBJ2-7	CASSLGLAGYEQYF	TGTGCCAGCAGCCTTGGACTAGCGGGTTACGAGCAGTACTTC
NA	TRBV6-6	NA	TRBJ2-1	CASWRAAYNEQFF	TGTGCCAGTTGGCGGGCAGCCTACAATGAGCAGTTCTTC
many	TRBV5-1	TRBD1	TRBJ2-7	CASSPGQGFYEQYF	TGCGCCAGCAGCCCTGGACAGGGCTTCTACGAGCAGTACTTC
few	TRBV4-2	NA	TRBJ2-7	CASSQGFSGDSRGGEQYF	TGTGCCAGCAGCCAAGGCTTCTCGGGGGACAGTCGGGGCGGCGAGCAGTACTTC
NA	TRBV10-3	NA	TRBJ2-5	CAISPFRGTGNEQYF	TGTGCCATCTCCCCCTTCAGGGGAACGGGGAATGAGCAGTACTTC
few	TRBV10-3	TRBD2	TRBJ2-7	CAMTSGESYEQYF	TGTGCCATGACTAGCGGGGAATCCTACGAGCAGTACTTC
NA	TRBV20-1	NA	TRBJ1-6	CSASLGMITPGYNSPLHF	TGCAGTGCTAGTTTGGGAATGATTACTCCGGGGTATAATTCACCCCTCCACTTT
NA	TRBV5-1	NA	TRBJ1-1	CASSLRTRNTEAFF	TGCGCCAGCAGCTTGAGGACTAGGAACACTGAAGCTTTCTTT
many	TRBV4-2	TRBD2	TRBJ2-7	CASSQLSGEADEQYF	TGTGCCAGCAGCCAACTAAGCGGGGAGGCCGACGAGCAGTACTTC
NA	TRBV25-1	TRBD2	TRBJ2-5	CASSARGVQETQYF	TGTGCCAGCAGTGCCCGGGGGGTCCAAGAGACCCAGTACTTC
NA	TRBV7-2	NA	TRBJ2-7	CASRPGAAYEQYF	TGTGCCAGCAGGCCGGGGGCAGCCTACGAGCAGTACTTC
NA	TRBV20-1	NA	TRBJ2-3	CSAGLTDTQYF	TGCAGTGCCGGACTGACAGATACGCAGTATTTT
NA	TRBV28	NA	TRBJ2-7	CASTRRDGRSYEQYF	TGTGCCAGCACCCGCCGGGACGGGCGCTCCTACGAGCAGTACTTC
once	TRBV24-1	TRBD2	TRBJ2-1	CATSRSSGTYNEQFF	TGTGCCACCAGTAGGTCTAGCGGGACTTACAATGAGCAGTTCTTC
NA	TRBV24-1	NA	TRBJ2-7	CATSPPGGDEQYF	TGTGCCACCAGTCCCCCCGGCGGAGACGAGCAGTACTTC
NA	TRBV27	TRBD1	TRBJ2-7	CASRLAGTVSSYEQYF	TGTGCCAGCAGGTTGGCTGGGACAGTCAGCTCCTACGAGCAGTACTTC
few	TRBV5-1	NA	TRBJ2-7	CASSLEGRGDYEQYF	TGCGCCAGCAGCTTGGAGGGCAGAGGGGACTACGAGCAGTACTTC
NA	TRBV6-5	NA	TRBJ2-7	CASSPGMYEQYF	TGTGCCAGCAGCCCCGGGATGTACGAGCAGTACTTC
NA	TRBV5-1	NA	TRBJ1-1	CASSFSGNTNTEAFF	TGCGCCAGCAGCTTTTCAGGGAATACGAACACTGAAGCTTTCTTT
NA	TRBV20-1	TRBD2	TRBJ2-3	CSARRASGGPSTDTQYF	TGCAGTGCTAGGCGGGCTAGCGGAGGGCCTAGCACAGATACGCAGTATTTT
few	TRBV9	TRBD2	TRBJ2-3	CASSVGGGALGTDTQYF	TGTGCCAGCAGCGTAGGGGGAGGGGCCCTTGGGACAGATACGCAGTATTTT
NA	TRBV7-3	NA	TRBJ2-5	CASSLRFGQQEAQYF	TGTGCCAGCAGCTTACGCTTCGGACAGCAAGAGGCCCAGTACTTC
NA	TRBV7-7	NA	TRBJ2-2	CASSKDGIRNTGELFF	TGTGCCAGCAGCAAAGACGGAATCAGGAACACCGGGGAGCTGTTTTTT
once	TRBV27	TRBD2	TRBJ2-5	CARMGLAGETQYF	TGTGCCAGAATGGGACTAGCGGGAGAGACCCAGTACTTC
NA	TRBV5-1	NA	TRBJ1-6	CASSLDGTNSPLHF	TGCGCCAGCAGCTTGGATGGGACCAATTCACCCCTCCACTTT
NA	TRBV12-3/TRBV12-4	TRBD2	TRBJ2-3	CASSFGGGSTDTQYF	TGTGCCAGCTCCTTCGGGGGGGGAAGCACAGATACGCAGTATTTT
few	TRBV24-1	TRBD1	TRBJ2-2	CATSDSDRDAGELFF	TGTGCCACCAGTGACTCCGACAGGGATGCCGGGGAGCTGTTTTTT
NA	TRBV5-1	TRBD1	TRBJ1-1	CASSTWTGMTTEAFF	TGCGCCAGCAGCACCTGGACAGGGATGACGACTGAAGCTTTCTTT
NA	TRBV28	NA	TRBJ2-2	CASSLNQGWNTGELFF	TGTGCCAGCAGTTTAAATCAGGGTTGGAACACCGGGGAGCTGTTTTTT